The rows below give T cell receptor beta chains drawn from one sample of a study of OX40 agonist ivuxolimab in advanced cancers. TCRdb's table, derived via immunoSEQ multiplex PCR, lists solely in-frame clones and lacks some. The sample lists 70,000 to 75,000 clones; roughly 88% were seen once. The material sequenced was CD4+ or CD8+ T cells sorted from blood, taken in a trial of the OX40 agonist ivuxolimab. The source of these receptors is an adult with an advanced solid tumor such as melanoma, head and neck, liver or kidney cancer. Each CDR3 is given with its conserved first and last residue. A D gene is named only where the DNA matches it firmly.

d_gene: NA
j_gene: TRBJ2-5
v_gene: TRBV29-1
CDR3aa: CSVAQGLFGETQYF
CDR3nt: TGCAGCGTAGCCCAGGGATTGTTTGGGGAGACCCAGTACTTC

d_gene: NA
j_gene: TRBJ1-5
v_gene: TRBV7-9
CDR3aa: CASSPGPRGDQPQHF
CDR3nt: TGTGCCAGCAGCCCAGGGCCCCGTGGTGATCAGCCCCAGCATTTT

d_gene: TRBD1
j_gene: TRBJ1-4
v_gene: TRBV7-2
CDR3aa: CASSLTGQGNEKLFF
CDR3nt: TGTGCCAGCAGCTTAACGGGACAGGGTAATGAAAAACTGTTTTTT

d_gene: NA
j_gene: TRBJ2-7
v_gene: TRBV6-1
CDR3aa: CASRSGLFYEQYF
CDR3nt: TGTGCCAGCAGGTCGGGACTTTTCTACGAGCAGTACTTC

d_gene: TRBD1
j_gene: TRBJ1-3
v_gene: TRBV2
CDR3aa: CASSLREGAISGNTIYF
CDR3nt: TGTGCCAGCAGTCTACGGGAGGGGGCAATCTCTGGAAACACCATATATTTT

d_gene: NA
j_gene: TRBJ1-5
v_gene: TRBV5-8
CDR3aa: CASSLVGNQPQHF
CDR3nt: TGTGCCAGCAGCTTGGTGGGAAATCAGCCCCAGCATTTT

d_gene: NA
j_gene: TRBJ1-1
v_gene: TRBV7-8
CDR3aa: CASSSPGDTEAFF
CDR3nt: TGTGCCAGCAGCTCCCCGGGAGACACTGAAGCTTTCTTT

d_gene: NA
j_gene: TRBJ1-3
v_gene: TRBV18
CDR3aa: CASSPDSFGNTIYF
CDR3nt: TGTGCCAGCTCACCGGACAGTTTTGGAAACACCATATATTTT

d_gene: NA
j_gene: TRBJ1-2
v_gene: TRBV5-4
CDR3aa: CASSLAAKPYGYTF
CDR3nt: TGTGCCAGCAGCTTGGCCGCAAAGCCCTATGGCTACACCTTC

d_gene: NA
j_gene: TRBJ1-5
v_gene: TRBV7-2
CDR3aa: CASSPDRNQPQHF
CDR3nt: TGTGCCAGCAGCCCCGACAGGAATCAGCCCCAGCATTTT

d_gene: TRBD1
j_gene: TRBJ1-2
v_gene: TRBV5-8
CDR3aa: CASSLWPQGNGYTF
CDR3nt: TGTGCCAGCAGCTTGTGGCCACAGGGGAATGGCTACACCTTC

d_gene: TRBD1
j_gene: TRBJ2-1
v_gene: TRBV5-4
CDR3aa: CASTRDSHNEQFF
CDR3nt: TGTGCCAGCACCCGGGACAGCCACAATGAGCAGTTCTTC